A selection of T cell receptor beta chains follows, all from one sample in a study of OX40 agonist ivuxolimab in advanced cancers. Only in-frame clones appear in the TCRdb table, and some are missing; sequencing was by immunoSEQ multiplex PCR. This table holds 55,000 to 65,000 clones, about 86% found once. Sequenced here: CD4+ or CD8+ T cells sorted from blood, sampled in a trial of the OX40 agonist ivuxolimab. Receptors were obtained from an adult with an advanced solid tumor such as melanoma, head and neck, liver or kidney cancer. Both conserved end residues are part of each CDR3. A D gene is named only where the DNA matches it firmly. The listing skips clone size in some rows; elsewhere it reads once, few, many or a size class.

few | TRBJ2-3 | TRBD2 | 16 | TRBV7-9 | CASSSSGGPLTDTQYF | TGTGCCAGCAGCTCTAGCGGGGGGCCGCTCACAGATACGCAGTATTTT
- | TRBJ1-4 | - | 17 | TRBV19 | CASSHRGQGARGEKLFF | TGTGCCAGTAGTCACCGGGGACAAGGGGCTAGGGGTGAAAAACTGTTTTTT
- | TRBJ1-5 | - | 17 | TRBV2 | CASSEGTLQGGNQPQHF | TGTGCCAGCAGTGAAGGGACACTTCAGGGAGGCAATCAGCCCCAGCATTTT
- | TRBJ1-5 | TRBD1 | 15 | TRBV11-2 | CASSLDGKGAGPQHF | TGTGCCAGCAGCTTAGATGGGAAGGGGGCCGGGCCCCAGCATTTT
- | TRBJ2-5 | TRBD1 | 15 | TRBV18 | CASSPKTGAQETQYF | TGTGCCAGCTCCCCGAAGACAGGGGCCCAAGAGACCCAGTACTTC
- | TRBJ1-2 | - | 14 | TRBV2 | CASSEIGTRYGYTF | TGTGCCAGCAGTGAGATAGGGACCCGCTATGGCTACACCTTC
- | TRBJ1-1 | - | 14 | TRBV18 | CASSQQGENTEAFF | TGTGCCAGCTCACAACAGGGAGAGAACACTGAAGCTTTCTTT
- | TRBJ2-1 | TRBD2 | 18 | TRBV5-1 | CASSTLPLAGASYNEQFF | TGCGCCAGCAGCACGCTACCTCTAGCGGGGGCTTCCTACAATGAGCAGTTCTTC
once | TRBJ1-5 | - | 15 | TRBV6-5 | CASRRQWDSNQPQHF | TGTGCCAGCAGGCGACAGTGGGATAGCAATCAGCCCCAGCATTTT
- | TRBJ1-4 | - | 16 | TRBV4-1 | CASSRSPTDTNEKLFF | TGCGCCAGCAGCCGATCACCGACGGATACTAATGAAAAACTGTTTTTT
- | TRBJ2-5 | TRBD1 | 13 | TRBV6-5 | CASSPDREETQYF | TGTGCCAGCAGTCCCGACAGGGAGGAGACCCAGTACTTC
- | TRBJ2-2 | - | 13 | TRBV11-2 | CASSYLRAGELFF | TGTGCCAGCAGCTATTTAAGGGCCGGGGAGCTGTTTTTT
- | TRBJ2-3 | TRBD2 | 16 | TRBV5-1 | CASSLGGTTSTDTQYF | TGCGCCAGCAGCTTGGGGGGGACTACTAGCACAGATACGCAGTATTTT
- | TRBJ2-1 | - | 13 | TRBV5-7 | CASSWDFYNEQFF | TGTGCCAGCAGCTGGGACTTCTACAATGAGCAGTTCTTC
- | TRBJ2-1 | - | 14 | TRBV29-1 | CSVADTSSYNEQFF | TGCAGCGTGGCTGACACTTCCTCCTACAATGAGCAGTTCTTC
- | TRBJ1-1 | TRBD1 | 15 | TRBV6-5 | CASSTTGGPNTEAFF | TGTGCCAGCAGTACGACAGGGGGCCCGAACACTGAAGCTTTCTTT
- | TRBJ1-2 | TRBD1 | 14 | TRBV18 | CASSPRGRGHGYTF | TGTGCCAGCTCACCGCGGGGCAGGGGGCATGGCTACACCTTC
once | TRBJ1-1 | - | 17 | TRBV5-1 | CASSLGTGQTQGTEAFF | TGCGCCAGCAGCTTGGGTACAGGCCAAACCCAGGGCACTGAAGCTTTCTTT
medium-sized | TRBJ2-7 | TRBD1 | 17 | TRBV18 | CASSAFIQGSSSYEQYF | TGTGCCAGCTCAGCATTTATACAGGGGTCCTCCTCCTACGAGCAGTACTTC
- | TRBJ2-1 | TRBD2 | 14 | TRBV5-1 | CASSGSGGQNEQFF | TGCGCCAGCAGTGGGAGCGGGGGGCAGAATGAGCAGTTCTTC
- | TRBJ1-1 | - | 13 | TRBV15 | CATSRVGTPEAFF | TGTGCCACCAGCAGAGTCGGGACACCTGAAGCTTTCTTT
- | TRBJ1-1 | - | 13 | TRBV5-4 | CASSLELNTEAFF | TGTGCCAGCAGCTTGGAGTTGAACACTGAAGCTTTCTTT
- | TRBJ2-6 | - | 18 | TRBV5-4 | CASSLAGTRLGGANVLTF | TGTGCCAGCAGCTTGGCGGGGACTCGCTTGGGAGGGGCCAACGTCCTGACTTTC
- | TRBJ1-1 | TRBD1 | 14 | TRBV4-1 | CASSGRDRHTEAFF | TGCGCCAGCTCCGGGCGGGACAGACACACTGAAGCTTTCTTT
- | TRBJ1-2 | TRBD1 | 14 | TRBV2 | CASKLQGGNYGYTF | TGTGCCAGCAAACTACAGGGGGGCAACTATGGCTACACCTTC
- | TRBJ2-7 | - | 15 | TRBV5-4 | CASSLVPDGLYEQYF | TGTGCCAGCAGCTTGGTACCGGACGGATTATACGAGCAGTACTTC
- | TRBJ1-1 | TRBD1 | 12 | TRBV6-5 | CASSHGTGKTFF | TGTGCCAGCAGCCACGGGACAGGGAAAACTTTCTTT
- | TRBJ1-4 | TRBD1 | 16 | TRBV7-8 | CASSLDYRGLHEKLFF | TGTGCCAGCAGCTTAGACTACAGGGGGCTACATGAAAAACTGTTTTTT
- | TRBJ2-1 | - | 17 | TRBV5-1 | CASSLAGDRISYNEQFF | TGCGCCAGCAGCTTGGCCGGTGACAGAATCTCCTACAATGAGCAGTTCTTC
- | TRBJ1-2 | - | 11 | TRBV2 | CASTSLGGYTF | TGTGCCAGCACGAGTCTAGGTGGCTACACCTTC
- | TRBJ1-6 | - | 14 | TRBV5-1 | CASSTGEGSSPLHF | TGCGCCAGCAGCACGGGGGAGGGGAGCTCACCCCTCCACTTT
- | TRBJ1-1 | - | 17 | TRBV18 | CASSPPKRVARNTEAFF | TGTGCCAGCTCACCACCGAAAAGGGTGGCGAGAAACACTGAAGCTTTCTTT